The clone carrying this T cell receptor (beta chain) was seen repeatedly, ten times or more. Its antigen is as yet unknown. This CDR3 is built from 14 residues. Looked up from germline, CDR1 is SNHLY and CDR2 is FYNNEI. V lost 5 bases and J lost 3; bases outside the gene matches: 5. The data stem from a study of identical twins. Overall study results and limits: Twins shared out-of-frame alpha sequences with excess low generation probability.

Template switching supplied a universal primer site; unique molecular identifiers were carried on the cDNA. TCRdb analysed the 5' RACE reads with MiXCR anew, one entry per CDR3 protein. Of 570,000 or so distinct CDR3 sequences in the sample, 9.6% were seen once. Another study also made use of these data, one on yellow fever vaccine responses in identical twins.

The chain couples TRBV2 to TRBJ2-5, with 8 bases identical to TRBD2. Sequencing input: PBMCs. The receptor was derived from a woman aged 18 to 35 in good health. CDR3 sequence: CASSTNSGEETQYF. CDR3 DNA: TGTGCCAGCAGTACCAATAGCGGGGAAGAGACCCAGTACTTC.